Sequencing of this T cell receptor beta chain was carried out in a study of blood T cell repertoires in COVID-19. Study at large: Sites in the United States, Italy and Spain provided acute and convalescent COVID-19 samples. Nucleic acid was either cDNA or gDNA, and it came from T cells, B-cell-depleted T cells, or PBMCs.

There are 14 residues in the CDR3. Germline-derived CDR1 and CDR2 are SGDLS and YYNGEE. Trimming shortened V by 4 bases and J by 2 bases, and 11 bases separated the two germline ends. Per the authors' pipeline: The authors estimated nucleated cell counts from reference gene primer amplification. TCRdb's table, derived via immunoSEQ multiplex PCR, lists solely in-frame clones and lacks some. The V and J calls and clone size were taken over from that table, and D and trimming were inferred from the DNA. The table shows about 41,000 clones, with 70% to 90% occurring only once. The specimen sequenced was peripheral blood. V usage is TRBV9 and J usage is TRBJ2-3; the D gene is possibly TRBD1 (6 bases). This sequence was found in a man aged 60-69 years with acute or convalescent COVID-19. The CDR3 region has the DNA TGTGCCAGCAGCCCTCGGACAGCCACAGATACGCAGTATTTT. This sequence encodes CASSPRTATDTQYF.